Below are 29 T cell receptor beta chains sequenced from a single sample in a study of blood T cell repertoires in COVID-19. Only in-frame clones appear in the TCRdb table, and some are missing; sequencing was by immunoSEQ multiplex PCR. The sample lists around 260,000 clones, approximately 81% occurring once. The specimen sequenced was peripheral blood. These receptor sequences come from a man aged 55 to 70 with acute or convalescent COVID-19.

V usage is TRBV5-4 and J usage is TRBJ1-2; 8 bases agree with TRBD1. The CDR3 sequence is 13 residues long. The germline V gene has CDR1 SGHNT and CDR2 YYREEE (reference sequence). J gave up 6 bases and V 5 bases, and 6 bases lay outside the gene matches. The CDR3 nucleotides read TGTGCCAGCAGTCCTAGGACAGGGAATGGCTACACCTTC. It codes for CASSPRTGNGYTF.

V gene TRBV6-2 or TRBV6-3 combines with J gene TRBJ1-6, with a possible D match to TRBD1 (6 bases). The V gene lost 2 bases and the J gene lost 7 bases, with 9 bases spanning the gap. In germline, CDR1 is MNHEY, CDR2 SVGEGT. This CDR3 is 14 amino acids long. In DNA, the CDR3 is TGTGCCAGCAGTTACGCAGGGGACAATTCACCCCTCCACTTT. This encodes CASSYAGDNSPLHF.

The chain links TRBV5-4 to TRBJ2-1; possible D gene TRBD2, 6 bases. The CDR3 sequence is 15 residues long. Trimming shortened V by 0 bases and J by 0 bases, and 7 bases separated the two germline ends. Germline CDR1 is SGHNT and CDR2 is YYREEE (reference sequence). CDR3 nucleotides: TGTGCCAGCAGCTTGGTAGCGGTCTCCTACAATGAGCAGTTCTTC. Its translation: CASSLVAVSYNEQFF.

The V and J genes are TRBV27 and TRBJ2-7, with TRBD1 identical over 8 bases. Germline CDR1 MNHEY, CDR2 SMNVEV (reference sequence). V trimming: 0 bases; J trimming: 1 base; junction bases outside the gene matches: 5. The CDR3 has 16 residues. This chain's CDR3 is CASSLSTGERSYEQYF. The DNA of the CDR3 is TGTGCCAGCAGTTTATCGACAGGGGAAAGGTCCTACGAGCAGTACTTC.

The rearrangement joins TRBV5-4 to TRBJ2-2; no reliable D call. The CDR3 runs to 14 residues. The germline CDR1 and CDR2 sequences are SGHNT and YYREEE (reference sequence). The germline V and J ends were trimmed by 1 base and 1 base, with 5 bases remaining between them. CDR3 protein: CASSLPGNTGELFF. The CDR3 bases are TGTGCCAGCAGCTTGCCCGGGAACACCGGGGAGCTGTTTTTT.

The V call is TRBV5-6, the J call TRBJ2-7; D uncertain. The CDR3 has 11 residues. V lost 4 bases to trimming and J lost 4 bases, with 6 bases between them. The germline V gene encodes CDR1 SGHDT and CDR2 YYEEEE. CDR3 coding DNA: TGTGCCAGCAGCCAACGGTACGAGCAGTACTTC. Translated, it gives CASSQRYEQYF.

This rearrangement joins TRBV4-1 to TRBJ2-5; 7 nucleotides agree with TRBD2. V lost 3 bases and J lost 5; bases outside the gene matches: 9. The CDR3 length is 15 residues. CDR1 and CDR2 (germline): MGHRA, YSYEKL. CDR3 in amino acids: CASSHWTRRGETQYF. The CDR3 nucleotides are TGCGCCAGCAGCCATTGGACTAGGCGGGGGGAGACCCAGTACTTC.

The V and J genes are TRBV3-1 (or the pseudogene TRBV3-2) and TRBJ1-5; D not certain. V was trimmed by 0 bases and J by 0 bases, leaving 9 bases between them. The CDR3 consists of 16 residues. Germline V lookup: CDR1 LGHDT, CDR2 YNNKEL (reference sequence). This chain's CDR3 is CASSQDSGGSNQPQHF. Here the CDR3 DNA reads TGTGCCAGCAGCCAAGATAGCGGCGGTAGCAATCAGCCCCAGCATTTT.

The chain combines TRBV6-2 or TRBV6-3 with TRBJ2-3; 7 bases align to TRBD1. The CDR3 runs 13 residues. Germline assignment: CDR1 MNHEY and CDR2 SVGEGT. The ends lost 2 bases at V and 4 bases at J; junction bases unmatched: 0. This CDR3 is CASSYDRADTQYF. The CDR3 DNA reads TGTGCCAGCAGTTACGACAGGGCAGATACGCAGTATTTT.

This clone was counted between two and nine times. CDR3 sequence (DNA): TGTGCCAGCAGCCTCCGACTAGCGGGAAACCAAGAGACCCAGTACTTC. This translates into CASSLRLAGNQETQYF. The genes are TRBV7-2 and TRBJ2-5; TRBD2 matches at 11 bases. V lost 5 bases and J lost 0; bases outside the gene matches: 5. Germline V gene lookup returns CDR1 SGHTA and CDR2 FQGNSA. The CDR3 contains 16 residues.

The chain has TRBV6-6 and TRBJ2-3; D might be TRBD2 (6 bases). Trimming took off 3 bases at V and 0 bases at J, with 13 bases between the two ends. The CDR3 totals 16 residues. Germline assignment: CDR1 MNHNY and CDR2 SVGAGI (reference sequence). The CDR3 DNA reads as TGTGCCAGCAGTTATGGCGGGGAGACTAGCACAGATACGCAGTATTTT. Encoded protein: CASSYGGETSTDTQYF.

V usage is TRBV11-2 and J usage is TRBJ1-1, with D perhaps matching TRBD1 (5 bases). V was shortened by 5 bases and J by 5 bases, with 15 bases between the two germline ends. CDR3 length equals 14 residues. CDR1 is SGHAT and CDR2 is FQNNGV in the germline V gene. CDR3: CASSPAWGGTEAFF. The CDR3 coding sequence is TGTGCCAGCAGCCCCGCTTGGGGGGGTACTGAAGCTTTCTTT.

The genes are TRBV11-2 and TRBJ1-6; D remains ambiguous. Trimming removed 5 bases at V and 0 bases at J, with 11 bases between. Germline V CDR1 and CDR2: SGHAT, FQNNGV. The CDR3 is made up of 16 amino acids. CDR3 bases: TGTGCCAGCAGCGGAGGCCTAAGCTCCTATAATTCACCCCTCCACTTT. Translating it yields CASSGGLSSYNSPLHF.

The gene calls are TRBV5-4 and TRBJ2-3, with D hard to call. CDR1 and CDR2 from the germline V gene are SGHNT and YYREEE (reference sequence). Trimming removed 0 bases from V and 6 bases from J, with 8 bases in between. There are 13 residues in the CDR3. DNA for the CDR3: TGTGCCAGCAGCTTGGTCCCCTCGGATACGCAGTATTTT. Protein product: CASSLVPSDTQYF.

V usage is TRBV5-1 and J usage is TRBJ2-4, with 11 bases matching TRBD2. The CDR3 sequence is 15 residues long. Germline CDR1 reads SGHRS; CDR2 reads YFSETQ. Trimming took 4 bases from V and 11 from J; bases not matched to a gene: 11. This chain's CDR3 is CASSPGGLAAGVQYF. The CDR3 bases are TGCGCCAGCAGCCCAGGGGGACTAGCGGCGGGGGTTCAGTACTTC.

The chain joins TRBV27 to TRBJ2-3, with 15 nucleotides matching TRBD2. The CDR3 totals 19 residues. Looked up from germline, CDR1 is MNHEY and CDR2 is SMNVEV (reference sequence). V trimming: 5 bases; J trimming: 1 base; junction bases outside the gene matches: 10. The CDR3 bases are TGTGCCAGCAGTCAGCGGACTAGCGGGAGGGCCGCTGGCACAGATACGCAGTATTTT. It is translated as CASSQRTSGRAAGTDTQYF.

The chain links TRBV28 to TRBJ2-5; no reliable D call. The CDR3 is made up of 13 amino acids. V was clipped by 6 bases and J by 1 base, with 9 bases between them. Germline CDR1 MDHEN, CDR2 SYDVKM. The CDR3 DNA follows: TGTGCCAGCAGAGGTACAGCCCAAGAGACCCAGTACTTC. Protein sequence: CASRGTAQETQYF.

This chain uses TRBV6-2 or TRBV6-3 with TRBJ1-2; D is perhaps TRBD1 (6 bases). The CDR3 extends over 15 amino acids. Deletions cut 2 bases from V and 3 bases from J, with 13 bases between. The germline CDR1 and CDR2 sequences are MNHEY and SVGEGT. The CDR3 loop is CASSYTRQEDYGYTF. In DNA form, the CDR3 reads TGTGCCAGCAGTTACACAAGACAGGAGGACTATGGCTACACCTTC.

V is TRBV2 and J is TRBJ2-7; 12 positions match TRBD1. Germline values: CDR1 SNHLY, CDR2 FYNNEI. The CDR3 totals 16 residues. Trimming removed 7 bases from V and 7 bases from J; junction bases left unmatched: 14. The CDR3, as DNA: TGTGCCAGCACCCAAAGGAGGGGACAGGGGGCAGGGGAGCAGTACTTC. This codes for CASTQRRGQGAGEQYF. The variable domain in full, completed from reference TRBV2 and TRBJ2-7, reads EPEVTQTPSHQVTQMGQEVILRCVPISNHLYFYWYRQILGQKVEFLVSFYNNEISEKSEIFDDQFSVERPDGSNFTLKIRSTKLEDSAMYFCASTQRRGQGAGEQYFGPGTRLTVT.

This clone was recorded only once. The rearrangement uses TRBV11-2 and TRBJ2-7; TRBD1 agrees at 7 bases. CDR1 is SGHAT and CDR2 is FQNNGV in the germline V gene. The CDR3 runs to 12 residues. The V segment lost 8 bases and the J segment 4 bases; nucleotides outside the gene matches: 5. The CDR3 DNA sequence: TGTGCCAGCGGGACAGTACAATACGAGCAGTACTTC. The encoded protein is CASGTVQYEQYF.

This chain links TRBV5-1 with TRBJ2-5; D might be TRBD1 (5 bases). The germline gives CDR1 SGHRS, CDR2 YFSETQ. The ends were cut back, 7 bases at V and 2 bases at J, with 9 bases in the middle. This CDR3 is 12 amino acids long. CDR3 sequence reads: CASYRGQETQYF. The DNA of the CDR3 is TGCGCCAGCTATAGGGGACAAGAGACCCAGTACTTC.

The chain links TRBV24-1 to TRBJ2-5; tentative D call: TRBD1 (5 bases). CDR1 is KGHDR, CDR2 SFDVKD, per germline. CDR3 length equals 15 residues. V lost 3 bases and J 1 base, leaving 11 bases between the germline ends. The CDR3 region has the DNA TGTGCCACCAGTGATCCCAGGGTTTCCCAAGAGACCCAGTACTTC. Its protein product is CATSDPRVSQETQYF.

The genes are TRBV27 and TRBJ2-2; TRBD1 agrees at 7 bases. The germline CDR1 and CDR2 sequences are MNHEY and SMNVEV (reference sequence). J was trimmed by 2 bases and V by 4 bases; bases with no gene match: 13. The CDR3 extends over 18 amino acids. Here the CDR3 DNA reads TGTGCCAGCAGTTCAAGGCCTGGGACAGTTCTCAACACCGGGGAGCTGTTTTTT. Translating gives CASSSRPGTVLNTGELFF.

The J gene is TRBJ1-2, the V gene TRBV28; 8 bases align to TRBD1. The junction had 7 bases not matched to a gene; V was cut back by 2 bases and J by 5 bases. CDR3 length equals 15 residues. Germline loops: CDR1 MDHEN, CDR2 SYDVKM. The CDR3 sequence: CASSLTGGALYGYTF. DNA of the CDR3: TGTGCCAGCAGTTTAACAGGGGGAGCCCTTTATGGCTACACCTTC.

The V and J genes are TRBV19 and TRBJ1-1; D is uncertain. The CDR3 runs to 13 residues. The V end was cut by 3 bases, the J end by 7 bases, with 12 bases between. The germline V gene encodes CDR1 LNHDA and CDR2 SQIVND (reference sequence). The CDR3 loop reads CASSISRGHEAFF. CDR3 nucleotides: TGTGCCAGTAGTATTAGCAGAGGCCATGAAGCTTTCTTT.

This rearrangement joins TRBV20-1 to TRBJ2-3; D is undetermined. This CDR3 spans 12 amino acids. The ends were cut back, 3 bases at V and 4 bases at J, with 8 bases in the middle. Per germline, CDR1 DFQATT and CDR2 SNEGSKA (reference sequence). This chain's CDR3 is CSASGGADTQYF. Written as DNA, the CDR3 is TGCAGTGCTAGTGGCGGCGCAGATACGCAGTATTTT.

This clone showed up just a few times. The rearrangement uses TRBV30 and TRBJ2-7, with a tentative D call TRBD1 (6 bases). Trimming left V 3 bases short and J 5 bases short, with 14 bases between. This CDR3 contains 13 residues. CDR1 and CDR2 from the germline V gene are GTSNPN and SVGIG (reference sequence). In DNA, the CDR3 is TGTGCCTGGAGCAGGGGTGGGCGGGACGAGCAGTACTTC. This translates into CAWSRGGRDEQYF.

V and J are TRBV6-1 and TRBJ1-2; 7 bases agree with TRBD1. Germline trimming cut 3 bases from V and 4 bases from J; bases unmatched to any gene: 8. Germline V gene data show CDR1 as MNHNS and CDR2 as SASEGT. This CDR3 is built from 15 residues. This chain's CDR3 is CASSDMTGLGYGYTF. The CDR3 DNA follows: TGTGCCAGCAGTGATATGACAGGGCTCGGCTATGGCTACACCTTC.

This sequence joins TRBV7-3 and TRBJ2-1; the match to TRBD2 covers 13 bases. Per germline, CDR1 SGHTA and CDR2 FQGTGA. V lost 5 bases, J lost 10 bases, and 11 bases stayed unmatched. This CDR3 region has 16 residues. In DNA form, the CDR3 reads TGTGCCAGCAGCCAGGGGACTAGCGGGAAGAGTGAGGAGCAGTTCTTC. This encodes CASSQGTSGKSEEQFF.